The TCR beta chain described here comes from a study of graft-versus-host responses after intestinal transplantation. Study-level background: Among the recipients, all got anti-thymocyte globulin induction and then tacrolimus and steroids for about 3 years.

TCRdb's copy holds only in-frame clones and misses some; the assay was immunoSEQ multiplex PCR. The repertoire holds 9,500 to 15,000 clones, with 60% to 75% as singletons. Intraepithelial plus lamina propria lymphocytes were released by processing graft tissue. Findings and caveats of the study: Graft-donor T cell macrochimerism in patients accompanied high graft-versus-host to host-versus-graft clonal ratios in allografts. GvH clones turned up in recipient marrow; some had shown up first in ileum or blood.

J lost 5 bases, V lost 5 bases, and 6 bases had no gene match. Germline V lookup: CDR1 SGHTA, CDR2 FQGNSA. CDR3 length: 15 amino acids. A word on this clone: What it binds is not known.

The source was ileum tissue, collected about 150 days after intestinal transplantation. This chain connects TRBV7-2 to TRBJ1-4, with 9 positions matching TRBD1. The receptor was derived from a human patient who received an intestinal transplant, so some T cells may come from the graft donor. The CDR3 here is CASSPRTGANEKLFF. The DNA of the CDR3 is TGTGCCAGCAGCCCCAGGACAGGGGCGAATGAAAAACTGTTTTTT.